This T cell receptor beta chain was identified during a study of identical twins. This clonotype was counted many times. The antigen is not known. A universal primer site arose from template switching, and cDNA bore unique molecular identifiers. One entry per CDR3 protein, called by TCRdb with MiXCR from the 5' RACE reads. Of 500,000 or so distinct CDR3 sequences in the sample, about 14% were seen once. Study-level results: Invariant T cells like MAIT and iNKT could partly confound the zero-insertion analyses. The models gave estimates that fell short of the out-of-frame TCR alpha sharing seen in monozygotic twins.

The CDR3 loop spans 16 amino acids. V shed 0 bases, J shed 2 bases, and the junction held 5 bases outside the gene matches. Looked up from germline, CDR1 is MNHEY and CDR2 is SVGEGT. Donors were all healthy Caucasians. This sample was shared with a second study, whose subject was yellow fever vaccine responses in identical twins.

The V gene is TRBV6-2 or TRBV6-3, the J gene TRBJ2-3, with 7 bases matching TRBD1. The sample consisted of CD4+ T cells sorted from blood. The sequence derives from a young woman in good health. CDR3 sequence: CASSYSSGTATDTQYF. CDR3 nucleotides: TGTGCCAGCAGTTACTCATCCGGGACAGCCACAGATACGCAGTATTTT.